A single T cell receptor (beta chain) is shown here with its context. These data originate in a study of T-cell reconstitution after alpha-beta-depleted transplantation in children. The CDR3 is 13 amino acids. Trimming stripped 3 bases from V and 6 bases from J, with 12 bases between. CDR1 and CDR2 from the germline V gene are SEHNR and FQNEAQ (reference sequence). Using unique molecular identifiers, the investigators prepared the TCRbeta library. TCRdb fed the PCR reads into MiXCR, producing one record per CDR3 protein. The data contain over 400,000 distinct CDR3 sequences, under 15% of them singletons.

The rearrangement uses TRBV7-9 and TRBJ2-7, with D uncertain. The sequenced sample was PBMCs from the stem cell graft donor, obtained from the stem cell graft. This sequence originates from a human donor who donated a stem cell graft to a child with combined immunodeficiency. This chain's CDR3 is CASSFVEIGEQYF. CDR3 DNA sequence: TGTGCCAGCAGCTTTGTTGAAATCGGCGAGCAGTACTTC.